Below, 8 T cell receptor beta chains from the same sample are listed, as sequenced in a study of blood T cell repertoires in COVID-19. Sequencing used immunoSEQ multiplex PCR; TCRdb keeps in-frame clones, though not all of them. The sample includes about 380,000 clones, 87% seen only once; the top ten take 1.3%. Sequencing was carried out using PBMCs or T cells enriched from blood (not recorded which). Receptor source: a man younger than 40 who had recovered from COVID-19.

The rearrangement links TRBV5-5 to TRBJ2-3, with 8 bases aligning to TRBD1. Germline lookup yields CDR1 SGHKS and CDR2 YYEKEE (reference sequence). There are 16 residues in the CDR3. With V trimmed by 0 bases and J by 4 bases, 7 bases remained unmatched. The CDR3 DNA sequence: TGTGCCAGCAGCTTGGCCTCAGGGGGCTTTCCAGATACGCAGTATTTT. This gives the protein CASSLASGGFPDTQYF.

The rearrangement uses TRBV9 and TRBJ2-7, with D maybe TRBD1 (6 bases). Trimming took off 3 bases at V and 3 bases at J, with 7 bases between the two ends. Germline lookup yields CDR1 SGDLS and CDR2 YYNGEE. The CDR3 extends over 12 amino acids. The CDR3 DNA follows: TGTGCCAGCAGCGGGGACAACTACGAGCAGTACTTC. The encoded protein is CASSGDNYEQYF.

The chain combines TRBV4-1 with TRBJ1-1; D is unresolved. V lost 4 bases, J lost 11 bases, and 17 bases lay in between. The CDR3 covers 13 residues. Germline CDR1 MGHRA, CDR2 YSYEKL. CDR3 loop: CASSPPGGISAFF. CDR3 DNA: TGCGCCAGCAGCCCCCCCGGCGGTATTTCGGCTTTCTTT.

The chain recombines TRBV19 with TRBJ1-5, with 12 nucleotides matching TRBD1. CDR3 length equals 15 residues. The V segment lost 6 bases and the J segment 11 bases; nucleotides outside the gene matches: 11. Germline V lookup: CDR1 LNHDA, CDR2 SQIVND (reference sequence). DNA of the CDR3: TGTGCCAGTAGCAGGCAGGGACAGGGGGCCTTGGCCCAGCATTTT. Residues: CASSRQGQGALAQHF.

The gene calls are TRBV11-3 and TRBJ2-5, with D uncertain. V shed 5 bases and J shed 1 base, with 8 bases lying between them. Germline lookup yields CDR1 SGHNT and CDR2 YENEEA. The CDR3 has 13 amino acids. The CDR3 nucleotides are TGTGCCAGCAGCCTGACATCCCAAGAGACCCAGTACTTC. It translates to CASSLTSQETQYF. Filled out from reference TRBV11-3 and TRBJ2-5, the complete variable domain reads EAGVVQSPRYKIIEKKQPVAFWCNPISGHNTLYWYLQNLGQGPELLIRYENEEAVDDSQLPKDRFSAERLKGVDSTLKIQPAELGDSAVYLCASSLTSQETQYFGPGTRLLVL.

The chain employs TRBV5-4 and TRBJ1-6; the D is unclear. Germline V gene sequence: CDR1 SGHNT, CDR2 YYREEE (reference sequence). The CDR3 loop spans 15 amino acids. V lost 0 bases and J lost 8, with 12 bases in between. Here the CDR3 DNA reads TGTGCCAGCAGCTTGGAGGTCGGGTTTGATTCACCCCTCCACTTT. This gives the protein CASSLEVGFDSPLHF.

The rearrangement joins TRBV4-2 to TRBJ2-5, with TRBD2 matching over 11 bases. This CDR3 is built from 17 residues. Germline-derived CDR1 and CDR2 are LGHNA and YNFKEQ. V lost 0 bases to trimming and J lost 7 bases; unmatched junction nucleotides: 10. CDR3 nucleotide sequence: TGTGCCAGCAGCCAAGACTATGGTTTAGCGGGGGGGCGGACCCAGTACTTC. The encoded protein is CASSQDYGLAGGRTQYF.

This sequence joins TRBV11-2 and TRBJ2-7, with D perhaps matching TRBD1 (6 bases). The V end lost 3 bases, the J end lost 12 bases, and 12 bases lay between the germline ends. The CDR3 has 11 amino acids. Germline V CDR1 and CDR2: SGHAT, FQNNGV. CDR3 nucleotides: TGTGCCAGCAGCTTCACAGGGATCTGGTACTTC. Its protein product is CASSFTGIWYF.